Presented here are 20 T cell receptor beta chains from one specimen sequenced in a study of cytomegalovirus exposure and HLA in healthy donors. The study ran its PCR with 60 Vbeta and 13 Jbeta primers. Measured with immunoSEQ multiplex PCR; TCRdb has only the in-frame clones, and not every one. The sample carries about 81,000 clones, 77% recorded once. The sequenced sample consisted of PBMCs. These receptor sequences come from a man aged 50 to 60 in good health and CMV-seropositive.

This chain uses TRBV29-1 with TRBJ1-6; TRBD1 matches at 9 bases. Germline trimming cut 6 bases from V and 10 bases from J; bases unmatched to any gene: 13. CDR1 is SQVTM, CDR2 ANQGSEA, per germline. The CDR3 is 15 residues long. CDR3 residues: CSVTEGTGSFSPLHF. DNA of the CDR3: TGCAGCGTCACAGAGGGGACAGGGTCCTTCTCACCCCTCCACTTT. The variable domain in full, with the rest retrieved from reference TRBV29-1 and TRBJ1-6, is SAVISQKPSRDICQRGTSLTIQCQVDSQVTMMFWYRQQPGQSLTLIATANQGSEATYESGFVIDKFPISRPNLTFSTLTVSNMSPEDSSIYLCSVTEGTGSFSPLHFGNGTRLTVT.

The sample holds one count of this clone. The V gene is TRBV10-1, the J gene TRBJ1-2, with 7 bases identical to TRBD1. Germline-derived CDR1 and CDR2 are WNHNN and SYGVQD (reference sequence). With V trimmed by 4 bases and J by 4 bases, 9 bases remained unmatched. This CDR3 is built from 15 residues. In DNA form, the CDR3 reads TGCGCCAGCAGTGGGGGGGACAGTACCCGCTATGGCTACACCTTC. The encoded protein is CASSGGDSTRYGYTF.

The genes are TRBV6-1 and TRBJ2-1; 7 bases map to TRBD1. Germline V gene data show CDR1 as MNHNS and CDR2 as SASEGT. J lost 10 bases, V lost 8 bases, and 5 bases had no gene match. The CDR3 is made up of 11 amino acids. This CDR3 reads CASYRGREQFF. DNA for the CDR3: TGTGCCAGCTACAGGGGTAGAGAGCAGTTCTTC.

The rearrangement uses TRBV4-2 and TRBJ2-1, with D possibly TRBD2 on 5 matching bases. V lost 0 bases to trimming and J lost 4 bases, with 13 bases between them. The CDR3 has 16 residues. Germline loops: CDR1 LGHNA, CDR2 YNFKEQ. CDR3 in DNA: TGTGCCAGCAGCCAAGACGAGGCTAGCCGATACAATGAGCAGTTCTTC. Translated: CASSQDEASRYNEQFF.

The chain uses TRBV25-1 and TRBJ1-3, with TRBD1 matching over 9 bases. V lost 5 bases and J lost 3; bases outside the gene matches: 8. CDR3 length equals 16 residues. Germline values: CDR1 MGHDK, CDR2 SYGVNS. CDR3 in amino acids: CASSMWGQGNGNTIYF. DNA for the CDR3: TGTGCCAGCAGTATGTGGGGACAGGGTAATGGAAACACCATATATTTT.

CDR3 coding DNA: TGTGCCAGCAGCTTAGCGGGTGGAGGAGCGAATGAAAAACTGTTTTTT. Its protein is CASSLAGGGANEKLFF. The chain joins TRBV7-6 to TRBJ1-4; the D is unclear. With 0 bases removed from V and 5 bases from J, the gap between germline ends came to 13 bases. The CDR3 runs to 16 residues. Germline V CDR1 and CDR2: SGHVS, FNYEAQ.

This clone is a singleton in its sample. The V and J genes are TRBV6-5 and TRBJ1-2; TRBD1 is a possible D gene (5 bases). Germline assignment: CDR1 MNHEY and CDR2 SVGAGI. This CDR3 spans 15 amino acids. V dropped 6 bases and J dropped 0 bases, with 14 bases sitting between them. This chain's CDR3 is CASSPATGANYGYTF. CDR3 DNA: TGTGCCAGCAGCCCAGCCACAGGCGCTAACTATGGCTACACCTTC.

This rearrangement joins TRBV4-1 to TRBJ2-5; TRBD2 agrees at 13 bases. The CDR3 loop spans 19 amino acids. Germline V gives CDR1 MGHRA, CDR2 YSYEKL. V shed 1 base and J 2 bases; nucleotides not matched to a gene: 10. Written as DNA, the CDR3 is TGCGCCAGCAGCCAAGTCCTGAAAGGGACTAGCGGGAAGCAAGAGACCCAGTACTTC. Translated, it gives CASSQVLKGTSGKQETQYF.

The chain combines TRBV30 with TRBJ1-3; D remains ambiguous. V shed 4 bases and J shed 2 bases, with 18 bases lying between them. Germline assignment: CDR1 GTSNPN and CDR2 SVGIG (reference sequence). The CDR3 runs to 16 residues. The CDR3 reads CAWISGVLRTGNTIYF. Written as DNA, the CDR3 is TGTGCCTGGATTTCCGGGGTACTTAGGACTGGAAACACCATATATTTT.

There are a few counts of this clone. The chain is built from TRBV6-5 and TRBJ1-1; D is possibly TRBD1 (5 bases). Deletions cut 0 bases from V and 1 base from J, with 12 bases between. The CDR3 is made up of 16 amino acids. In germline, CDR1 is MNHEY, CDR2 SVGAGI. CDR3 amino acids: CASSYSGLQENTEAFF. CDR3 in DNA: TGTGCCAGCAGTTACTCGGGGCTTCAAGAGAACACTGAAGCTTTCTTT.

The rearrangement links TRBV2 to TRBJ2-3, with 12 bases that match TRBD2. Unmatched junction bases numbered 10, after V lost 5 bases and J lost 7 bases. Germline V gene sequence: CDR1 SNHLY, CDR2 FYNNEI. The CDR3 is 16 amino acids. Here the CDR3 reads CASSNLLTSGSYTQYF. In DNA, the CDR3 is TGTGCCAGCAGTAATCTCCTGACTAGCGGGAGTTATACGCAGTATTTT. Full variable domain (missing parts from reference TRBV2 and TRBJ2-3): EPEVTQTPSHQVTQMGQEVILRCVPISNHLYFYWYRQILGQKVEFLVSFYNNEISEKSEIFDDQFSVERPDGSNFTLKIRSTKLEDSAMYFCASSNLLTSGSYTQYFGPGTRLTVL.

This clone was seen a single time. V usage is TRBV5-1 and J usage is TRBJ2-1; maybe TRBD2 (6 bases). The CDR3 consists of 13 residues. The germline V gene has CDR1 SGHRS and CDR2 YFSETQ. With 2 bases removed from V and 10 bases from J, the gap between germline ends came to 13 bases. CDR3: CASSFGRGDEQFF. CDR3 coding DNA: TGCGCCAGCAGCTTTGGGCGGGGTGACGAGCAGTTCTTC.

The rearrangement uses TRBV7-3 and TRBJ2-3, with 7 bases that match TRBD2. Germline CDR1 and CDR2: SGHTA and FQGTGA. V was pared by 5 bases and J by 2 bases, with 4 bases of the junction left unmatched. CDR3 length equals 14 residues. CDR3 in DNA: TGTGCCAGCAGCGGAGCGGGATACACAGATACGCAGTATTTT. This codes for CASSGAGYTDTQYF.

The rearrangement uses TRBV4-3 and TRBJ2-1, with 9 bases matching TRBD2. Germline loops: CDR1 LGHNA, CDR2 YSLEER. The CDR3 is made up of 15 amino acids. V trimming: 0 bases; J trimming: 6 bases; junction bases outside the gene matches: 3. The chain's CDR3 is CASSQDAGGGNEQFF. In DNA form, the CDR3 reads TGCGCCAGCAGCCAAGATGCGGGAGGGGGCAATGAGCAGTTCTTC.

The rearrangement uses TRBV9 and TRBJ1-1; no clear D. Looked up from germline, CDR1 is SGDLS and CDR2 is YYNGEE. V lost 2 bases and J lost 5, with 10 bases in between. CDR3 length equals 13 residues. The CDR3 DNA reads as TGTGCCAGCAGCGTGACTCTCGCGACTGAAGCTTTCTTT. Translated, it gives CASSVTLATEAFF.

Only one count was recorded for this clone. V and J are TRBV10-3 and TRBJ1-2, with D uncertain. This CDR3 region has 13 residues. Per germline, CDR1 ENHRY and CDR2 SYGVKD. V was pared by 0 bases and J by 5 bases, with 7 bases between. CDR3 coding DNA: TGTGCCATCAGTGAGTCAGGAGGGTATGGCTACACCTTC. As protein: CAISESGGYGYTF.

The rearrangement links TRBV7-9 to TRBJ1-2, with 8 bases fitting TRBD1. From germline, CDR1 is SEHNR and CDR2 FQNEAQ (reference sequence). The CDR3 is made up of 14 amino acids. Trimming cost V 5 bases and J 3 bases; bases outside gene matches: 5. CDR3 nucleotides: TGTGCCAGCAGCCCAGGACAGGGTGACTATGGCTACACCTTC. Its protein is CASSPGQGDYGYTF.

The chain employs TRBV6-5 and TRBJ2-5, with D maybe TRBD2 (6 bases). Germline V gives CDR1 MNHEY, CDR2 SVGAGI. Between the trimmed V and J ends, which lost 4 bases and 2 bases, there was a span of 11 bases. This CDR3 region has 14 residues. The CDR3 DNA reads TGTGCCAGCAGTTTTAGCGGACCACAAGAGACCCAGTACTTC. Translation: CASSFSGPQETQYF.

The gene calls are TRBV6-1 and TRBJ2-7, with D possibly TRBD2 on 6 matching bases. Trimming shortened V by 2 bases and J by 9 bases, and 17 bases separated the two germline ends. The CDR3 runs to 14 residues. Germline lookup yields CDR1 MNHNS and CDR2 SASEGT. This CDR3 is CASSEWGLSLRQYF. The CDR3 DNA reads as TGTGCCAGCAGTGAATGGGGACTTTCTCTTCGGCAGTACTTC.

V and J are TRBV18 and TRBJ2-7, with D possibly being TRBD1 (5 bases). Germline assignment: CDR1 KGHSH and CDR2 LQKENI. CDR3 length: 14 amino acids. Trimming removed 1 base at V and 2 bases at J, with 9 bases between. CDR3 sequence (DNA): TGTGCCAGCTCACCACGTGGACACCCCTACGAGCAGTACTTC. This encodes CASSPRGHPYEQYF.